The rows below give T cell receptor beta chains drawn from one sample of a study of cytomegalovirus exposure and HLA in healthy donors. Assay: immunoSEQ multiplex PCR; the TCRdb copy retains only in-frame clones and omits some. Of 75,000 to 80,000 clones in the sample, under 80% were seen once. Sequenced: PBMCs. The receptors originated from a man aged 35 to 55 in good health and CMV-seronegative. Both conserved end residues are part of each CDR3. The order of the fields is CDR3 DNA, CDR3 protein, J gene, V gene, D gene. The D gene is left open where the match is weak.

cdr3_nt: TGTGCCAGTAGAGAACCGACAGGGATCGGCTCTGGAAACACCATATATTTT; cdr3_aa: CASREPTGIGSGNTIYF; j_call: TRBJ1-3; v_call: TRBV19; d_call: TRBD1
cdr3_nt: TGTGCCAGCAGTTTAAGAAGCGCTGGAAACTACGAGCAGTACTTC; cdr3_aa: CASSLRSAGNYEQYF; j_call: TRBJ2-7; v_call: TRBV28; d_call: .
cdr3_nt: TGTGCCAGCAGTTTCCATGGCAGCGCGGCTATACCCCCCGGGGAGCTGTTTTTT; cdr3_aa: CASSFHGSAAIPPGELFF; j_call: TRBJ2-2; v_call: TRBV27; d_call: .
cdr3_nt: TGTGCCAGCAGGACAGGGTTGGGTGAAAAACTGTTTTTT; cdr3_aa: CASRTGLGEKLFF; j_call: TRBJ1-4; v_call: TRBV6-6; d_call: TRBD1
cdr3_nt: TGTGCCAGCAGCTTGGGGGGCGGAGAGACCCAGTACTTC; cdr3_aa: CASSLGGGETQYF; j_call: TRBJ2-5; v_call: TRBV5-6; d_call: .
cdr3_nt: TGTGCCAGCAGAGCCACTCCTACAGATGAAGCTTTCTTT; cdr3_aa: CASRATPTDEAFF; j_call: TRBJ1-1; v_call: TRBV2; d_call: .
cdr3_nt: TGTGCCAGCTCACCCCCGGGACTAGCTCGTGCCGGGGAGCTGTTTTTT; cdr3_aa: CASSPPGLARAGELFF; j_call: TRBJ2-2; v_call: TRBV18; d_call: TRBD2
cdr3_nt: TGTGCTAGCAGCTTAGGACGGGGGATCCGGGGGAACACCGGGGAGCTGTTTTTT; cdr3_aa: CASSLGRGIRGNTGELFF; j_call: TRBJ2-2; v_call: TRBV7-7; d_call: .
cdr3_nt: TGTGCCAGCAGTTACTGGACAGGGGATCAGCCCCAGCATTTT; cdr3_aa: CASSYWTGDQPQHF; j_call: TRBJ1-5; v_call: TRBV6-6; d_call: TRBD1
cdr3_nt: TGTGCCAGCAGCTTGGGACAGGGGCGGGGGAGCGAGCAGTACTTC; cdr3_aa: CASSLGQGRGSEQYF; j_call: TRBJ2-7; v_call: TRBV7-2; d_call: TRBD1